The 24 T cell receptor beta chains reported below all come from one sample, sequenced in a study of early T cells in non-severe SARS-CoV-2 infection. A single record per CDR3 protein comes from TCRdb applying MiXCR to the 5' RACE reads. The sample has about 71,000 distinct CDR3 sequences; around 12% are singletons. Sequenced here: whole blood, sampled at baseline. These receptors originate from an adult who was a healthcare worker with PCR-confirmed SARS-CoV-2 infection or an uninfected control (not recorded which).

In its sample, this clonotype was seen a few times. The rearrangement links TRBV27 to TRBJ2-3; 8 bases line up with TRBD2. Looked up from germline, CDR1 is MNHEY and CDR2 is SMNVEV (reference sequence). Trimming took 5 bases from V and 6 from J; bases not matched to a gene: 1. The CDR3 runs 12 residues. The CDR3 region has the DNA TGTGCCAGCAGTCAGCGGGGGGATACGCAGTATTTT. Its translation is CASSQRGDTQYF.

The chain carries TRBV29-1 and TRBJ1-1, with D hard to call. This CDR3 region has 11 residues. V lost 8 bases and J 1 base, leaving 8 bases between the germline ends. The germline gives CDR1 SQVTM, CDR2 ANQGSEA. The CDR3 bases are TGCAGCATAAGACGGAACACTGAAGCTTTCTTT. It yields the protein CSIRRNTEAFF.

The chain joins TRBV27 to TRBJ1-1; no clear D. The CDR3 length is 13 residues. Germline CDR1 MNHEY, CDR2 SMNVEV (reference sequence). The V gene lost 5 bases and the J gene lost 0 bases, with 7 bases spanning the gap. The CDR3 loop is CASSKTVNTEAFF. The CDR3 bases are TGTGCCAGCAGTAAGACGGTGAACACTGAAGCTTTCTTT.

This clonotype was found a few times. The chain employs TRBV7-9 and TRBJ1-3, with TRBD1 identical over 8 bases. The junction had 10 bases not matched to a gene; V was cut back by 5 bases and J by 4 bases. Germline CDR1 and CDR2: SEHNR and FQNEAQ (reference sequence). This CDR3 has 16 amino acids. CDR3 amino acids: CASSPPWGTGGNTIYF. The CDR3 DNA is TGTGCCAGCAGCCCCCCGTGGGGGACAGGAGGAAACACCATATATTTT.

This clonotype came up many times. V gene TRBV5-1 combines with J gene TRBJ2-3; 8 bases are a match to TRBD1. Germline V CDR1 and CDR2: SGHRS, YFSETQ. V lost 1 base, J lost 5 bases, and 3 bases stayed unmatched. This CDR3 spans 14 amino acids. CDR3 residues: CASSLPDRGDTQYF. The CDR3 DNA reads as TGCGCCAGCAGCTTGCCCGACAGGGGAGATACGCAGTATTTT.

This clonotype was found many times. The J gene is TRBJ2-5, the V gene TRBV27; D call uncertain. Germline CDR1 reads MNHEY; CDR2 reads SMNVEV (reference sequence). V was shortened by 0 bases and J by 9 bases, with 17 bases between the two germline ends. This CDR3 is 15 amino acids long. This chain's CDR3 is CASSLSWAGRAPQYF. The CDR3 bases are TGTGCCAGCAGTTTATCGTGGGCAGGACGAGCGCCCCAGTACTTC.

This clonotype was seen more than once but under ten times. The rearrangement uses TRBV2 and TRBJ2-7; 9 nucleotides match TRBD1. The ends lost 6 bases at V and 4 bases at J; junction bases unmatched: 7. This CDR3 has 14 amino acids. Germline-derived CDR1 and CDR2 are SNHLY and FYNNEI. CDR3 region: CASRRTGAAYEQYF. The CDR3 DNA reads TGTGCCAGCAGGAGGACAGGGGCTGCTTACGAGCAGTACTTC.

In its sample, this clonotype was seen many times. This chain joins TRBV6-5 and TRBJ2-1; 10 bases are shared with TRBD1. Per germline, CDR1 MNHEY and CDR2 SVGAGI. This CDR3 is built from 16 residues. The V gene end was trimmed by 5 bases and the J gene end by 5 bases; junction bases not matched to a gene: 9. In DNA, the CDR3 is TGTGCCAGCAGTCGCACAGACAGGGGGCAAAACAATGAGCAGTTCTTC. Protein product: CASSRTDRGQNNEQFF.

The chain employs TRBV7-6 and TRBJ2-3; 7 bases are shared with TRBD2. V was clipped by 5 bases and J by 4 bases; unmatched bases: 15. Germline-derived CDR1 and CDR2 are SGHVS and FNYEAQ. CDR3 size: 17 residues. CDR3 residues: CASSPRVGGGRADTQYF. For the CDR3, the DNA is TGTGCCAGCAGCCCAAGAGTGGGCGGGGGTCGCGCAGATACGCAGTATTTT.

This clonotype has only a few counts. CDR3 sequence: CASSLQGARETQYF. CDR3 DNA sequence: TGTGCCAGCAGCTTACAGGGGGCAAGAGAGACCCAGTACTTC. The chain employs TRBV12-3 or TRBV12-4 and TRBJ2-5, with TRBD1 matching 9 bases. J lost 4 bases, V lost 6 bases, and 6 bases had no gene match. The CDR3 has 14 residues.

A few counts support this clonotype. The chain carries TRBV12-3 or TRBV12-4 and TRBJ2-1; D might be TRBD1 or TRBD2, each matching 6 bases. The CDR3 runs 16 residues. The V end was cut by 3 bases, the J end by 5 bases, with 17 bases between. The CDR3 DNA is TGTGCCAGCAGTTTCAGCTGGGGGGCCCGGGACAATGAGCAGTTCTTC. Its protein product is CASSFSWGARDNEQFF.

This clonotype has more than one count but fewer than ten. This chain links TRBV11-2 with TRBJ2-4; D gene unclear. The CDR3 contains 15 residues. Per the germline V gene, CDR1 is SGHAT and CDR2 is FQNNGV. V lost 0 bases to trimming and J lost 0 bases, with 6 bases between them. The CDR3: CASSLEALAKNIQYF. CDR3 in DNA: TGTGCCAGCAGCTTAGAGGCCCTAGCCAAAAACATTCAGTACTTC.

This clonotype was picked up many times. The rearrangement joins TRBV7-9 to TRBJ2-3; tentative D call: TRBD2 (5 bases). This CDR3 spans 16 amino acids. The V end lost 5 bases, the J end lost 4 bases, and 19 bases lay between the germline ends. Germline V gene lookup returns CDR1 SEHNR and CDR2 FQNEAQ (reference sequence). The DNA of the CDR3 is TGTGCCAGCAGCGAGTGGGGTACTAGTTTCGCAGATACGCAGTATTTT. It specifies CASSEWGTSFADTQYF.

This clonotype was found a few times. The gene calls are TRBV4-3 and TRBJ2-2; D may be TRBD2 (5 bases). Per germline, CDR1 LGHNA and CDR2 YSLEER. V gave up 2 bases and J gave up 2 bases, with 15 bases separating them. The CDR3 runs to 17 residues. The CDR3 DNA sequence: TGCGCCAGCAGCCAACCGGGGAAGGGCCGAAACACCGGGGAGCTGTTTTTT. Residues: CASSQPGKGRNTGELFF.

This chain joins TRBV4-1 and TRBJ2-7; no definite D call. This CDR3 spans 14 amino acids. Trimming cost V 1 base and J 2 bases, with 9 bases left between them. Germline V CDR1 and CDR2: MGHRA, YSYEKL. CDR3 DNA: TGCGCCAGCAGCCAAGGTCCGGCCACCTACGAGCAGTACTTC. This translates into CASSQGPATYEQYF.

This clonotype was recorded many times. The J gene is TRBJ2-1, the V gene TRBV4-2; D unclear. The CDR3 runs to 15 residues. CDR1 LGHNA and CDR2 YNFKEQ come from the germline V gene. V lost 1 base, J lost 10 bases, and 17 bases lay in between. CDR3 residues: CASSQGLGPAGEQFF. CDR3 DNA: TGTGCCAGCAGCCAAGGTCTGGGCCCCGCTGGGGAGCAGTTCTTC.

V usage is TRBV5-6 and J usage is TRBJ2-1; 8 bases line up with TRBD2. CDR1 SGHDT and CDR2 YYEEEE come from the germline V gene. The CDR3 loop spans 16 amino acids. V lost 3 bases and J lost 8; bases outside the gene matches: 13. The CDR3 loop is CASSYLGLALLDEQFF. CDR3 DNA: TGTGCCAGCAGCTACCTCGGACTAGCCCTTTTAGATGAGCAGTTCTTC.

This clonotype has only a few counts. This chain uses TRBV12-3 or TRBV12-4 with TRBJ2-2; TRBD1 is a possible D gene (5 bases). The CDR3 runs 14 residues. Trimming cost V 2 bases and J 3 bases, with 7 bases left between them. The CDR3 DNA sequence: TGTGCCAGCAGTTTAATAGGGGACACCGGGGAGCTGTTTTTT. Translation gives CASSLIGDTGELFF.

V usage is TRBV11-2 and J usage is TRBJ2-7; D remains unclear. Germline V gives CDR1 SGHAT, CDR2 FQNNGV. V was clipped by 0 bases and J by 5 bases, with 5 bases between them. This CDR3 spans 12 amino acids. The CDR3 DNA follows: TGTGCCAGCAGCTTAGAGGCGGACGAGCAGTACTTC. This sequence encodes CASSLEADEQYF. The full variable domain, in which reference TRBV11-2 and TRBJ2-7 provide the parts outside the CDR3, is EAGVAQSPRYKIIEKRQSVAFWCNPISGHATLYWYQQILGQGPKLLIQFQNNGVVDDSQLPKDRFSAERLKGVDSTLKIQPAKLEDSAVYLCASSLEADEQYFGPGTRLTVT.

A few counts support this clonotype. The gene calls are TRBV2 and TRBJ2-1, with D possibly TRBD1 on 5 matching bases. The CDR3 is made up of 15 amino acids. CDR1 and CDR2 (germline): SNHLY, FYNNEI. With 6 bases removed from V and 5 bases from J, the gap between germline ends came to 17 bases. This chain's CDR3 is CASRRGKGVDNEQFF. In nucleotides, the CDR3 is TGTGCCAGCAGGAGAGGTAAAGGGGTGGACAATGAGCAGTTCTTC.

About this clonotype: Since a much larger clone is just one base distant, this may be a read error. The chain employs TRBV7-2 and TRBJ2-4; perhaps D is TRBD1 or TRBD2 (5 bases each). Germline loops: CDR1 SGHTA, CDR2 FQGNSA. The CDR3 extends over 15 amino acids. The CDR3 nucleotides read TGTGCCAGCAGCCCGACAGTTCTAGCCAAAGACATTCAGTACTTC. It is translated as CASSPTVLAKDIQYF.

This sequence joins TRBV28 and TRBJ2-5; D is undetermined. Germline V lookup: CDR1 MDHEN, CDR2 SYDVKM. CDR3 length: 15 residues. Trimming stripped 2 bases from V and 2 bases from J, with 12 bases between. This CDR3 is CASSLNTRSQETQYF. In DNA form, the CDR3 reads TGTGCCAGCAGTTTAAACACCAGATCTCAAGAGACCCAGTACTTC.

The rearrangement links TRBV11-2 to TRBJ2-7, with a weak D call TRBD2 (5 bases). Trimming removed 5 bases from V and 4 bases from J, with 9 bases in between. CDR1 and CDR2 (germline): SGHAT, FQNNGV. CDR3 size: 12 residues. In nucleotides, the CDR3 is TGTGCCAGCAGCCGGGGTTTGTACGAGCAGTACTTC. It encodes CASSRGLYEQYF.

In its sample, this clonotype was seen a few times. The gene calls are TRBV19 and TRBJ2-1, with D perhaps matching TRBD1 or TRBD2 (6 bases each). CDR3 length: 16 residues. CDR1 LNHDA and CDR2 SQIVND come from the germline V gene (reference sequence). The V and J ends lost 7 bases and 1 base respectively, with 17 bases between them. DNA for the CDR3: TGTGCCAGTACTTCCGGGGGCTTAAGATCCTACAATGAGCAGTTCTTC. It translates to CASTSGGLRSYNEQFF.